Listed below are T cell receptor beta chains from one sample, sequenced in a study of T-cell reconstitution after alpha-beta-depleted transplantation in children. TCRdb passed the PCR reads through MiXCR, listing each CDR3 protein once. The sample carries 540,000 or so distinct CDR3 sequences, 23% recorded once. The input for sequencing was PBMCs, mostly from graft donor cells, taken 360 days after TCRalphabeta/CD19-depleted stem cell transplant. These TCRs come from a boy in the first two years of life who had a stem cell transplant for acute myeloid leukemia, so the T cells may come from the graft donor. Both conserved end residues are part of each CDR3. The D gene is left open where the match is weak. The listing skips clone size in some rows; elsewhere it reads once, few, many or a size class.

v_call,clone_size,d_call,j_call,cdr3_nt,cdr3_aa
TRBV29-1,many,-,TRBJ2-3,TGCAGCGTTGAAGAGAGCACAGATACGCAGTATTTT,CSVEESTDTQYF
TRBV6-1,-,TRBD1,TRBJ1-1,TGTGCCAGCGCCCGACAGGGGCTTGAAGCTTTCTTT,CASARQGLEAFF
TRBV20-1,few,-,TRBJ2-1,TGCAGTGCCCCGTCCCCGGCACCCCTGAGCTCCTACAATGAGCAGTTCTTC,CSAPSPAPLSSYNEQFF
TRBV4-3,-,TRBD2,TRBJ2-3,TGCGCCAGCAGCCAAGGAGCCCTAGCGGGGGTCACAGATACGCAGTATTTT,CASSQGALAGVTDTQYF
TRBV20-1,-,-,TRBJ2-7,TGCAGTGCTAGAGATCAGGCAGGGGAAGCCTACGAGCAGTACTTC,CSARDQAGEAYEQYF
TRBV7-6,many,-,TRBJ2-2,TGTGCCAGCAGCTTAGCGCGGGCTCCCGGGGAGCTGTTTTTT,CASSLARAPGELFF
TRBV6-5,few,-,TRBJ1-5,TGTGCCAGCAGATTATCCTTCCAGGGCAACAATCAGCCCCAGCATTTT,CASRLSFQGNNQPQHF
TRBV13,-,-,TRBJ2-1,TGTGCCAGCAGCTTAGGGGCAGACAATGAGCAGTTCTTC,CASSLGADNEQFF
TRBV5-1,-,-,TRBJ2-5,TGCGCCAGCAGCTCACTACAGGGTAGGCAAGAGACCCAGTACTTC,CASSSLQGRQETQYF
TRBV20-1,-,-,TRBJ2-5,TGCAGTGCTAGAGATTCGGGGGCCATACAAGAGACCCAGTACTTC,CSARDSGAIQETQYF
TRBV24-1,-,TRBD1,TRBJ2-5,TGTGCCACCAGGGGACAGGGGGAAGAGACCCAGTACTTC,CATRGQGEETQYF
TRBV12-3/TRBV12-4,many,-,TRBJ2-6,TGTGCCAGCAGTGCACAGGGCTCTGGGGCCAACGTCCTGACTTTC,CASSAQGSGANVLTF
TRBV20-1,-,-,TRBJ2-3,TGCAGTGCTAGTATGGGTGGACAGACTGATACGCAGTATTTT,CSASMGGQTDTQYF
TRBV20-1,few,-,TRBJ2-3,TGCAGTGCAGCTGAGTGGGGCAGCAATACGCAGTATTTT,CSAAEWGSNTQYF
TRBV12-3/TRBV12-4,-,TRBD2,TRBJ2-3,TGTGCCAGCAGCCGCACTAGCGTAACAGATACGCAGTATTTT,CASSRTSVTDTQYF
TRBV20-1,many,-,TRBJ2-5,TGCAGTGCTAGTAGTCAGGGATGGGGAGAGACCCAGTACTTC,CSASSQGWGETQYF
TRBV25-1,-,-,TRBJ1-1,TGTGCCAGCAGTGAATTTCAGGGGACGAGAACTGAAGCTTTCTTT,CASSEFQGTRTEAFF
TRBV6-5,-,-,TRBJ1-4,TGTGCCAGCAGTTACCTCGGGGGGGGTGAAAAACTGTTTTTT,CASSYLGGGEKLFF
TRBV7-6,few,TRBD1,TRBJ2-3,TGTGCCAGCAGCTCCGGACAGGGGTATGGGGGGAGCACAGATACGCAGTATTTT,CASSSGQGYGGSTDTQYF
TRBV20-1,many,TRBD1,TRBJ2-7,TGCAGTGCTAGAGGCGGGACAGGGTATAACTACGAGCAGTACTTC,CSARGGTGYNYEQYF
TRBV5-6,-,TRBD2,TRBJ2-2,TGTGCCAGCAGCTTGGCATTACTAGCGGGCACCGGGGAGCTGTTTTTT,CASSLALLAGTGELFF
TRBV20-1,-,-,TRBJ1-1,TGCAGTGCTAGAGATGAGGGCGTGGGGACTGAAGCTTTCTTT,CSARDEGVGTEAFF
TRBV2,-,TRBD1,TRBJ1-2,TGTGCCAGCAGTGACCTGGGACAGTCGGACAGCGGAATTAACTATGGCTACACCTTC,CASSDLGQSDSGINYGYTF
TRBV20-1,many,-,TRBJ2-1,TGCGGGGGTTATTACAAACACAATGAGCAGTTCTTC,CGGYYKHNEQFF
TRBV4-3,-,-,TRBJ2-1,TGCGCCAGCAGCCAAGAGGGGGGCAGGCCGAACAATGAGCAGTTCTTC,CASSQEGGRPNNEQFF
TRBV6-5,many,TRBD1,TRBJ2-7,TGTGCCAGCAGCACCGGGACAGCTCAGTACTTC,CASSTGTAQYF
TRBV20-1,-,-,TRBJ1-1,TGCAGTCCTCTCTTTTGGACAGTAAACACTGAAGCTTTCTTT,CSPLFWTVNTEAFF
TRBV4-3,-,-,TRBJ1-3,TGCGCCAGCAGCCATGGACCCGGGGACGGCAGAGGGAACACCATACATTTT,CASSHGPGDGRGNTIHF
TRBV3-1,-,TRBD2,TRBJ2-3,TGTGCCAGCAGCCCGACTAGCTACGAAGGTAAAGATACGCAGTATTTT,CASSPTSYEGKDTQYF
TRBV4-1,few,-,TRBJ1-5,TGCGCCAGCAGCCAAGGGATTGTCGGAAGCAATCAGCCCCAGCATTTT,CASSQGIVGSNQPQHF
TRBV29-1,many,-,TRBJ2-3,TGCAGCGTTGAAGCCGTTGTGAATACGCAGTATTTT,CSVEAVVNTQYF
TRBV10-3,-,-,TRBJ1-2,TGTGCCATCAGTGGACTCCCTTCCAACTATGGCTACACCTTC,CAISGLPSNYGYTF
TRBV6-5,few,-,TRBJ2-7,TGTGCCAGCAGTTACTCGGGAGTGAGCAGCTCCTACGAGCAGTACTTC,CASSYSGVSSSYEQYF
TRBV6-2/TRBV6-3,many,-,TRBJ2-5,TGTGCCAGCAGTTTTTGGTCCGGAGAAGAGACCCAGTACTTC,CASSFWSGEETQYF
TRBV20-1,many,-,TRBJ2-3,TGCAGTGTCGCGGGGCAGGGGTTGAATACGCAGTATTTT,CSVAGQGLNTQYF
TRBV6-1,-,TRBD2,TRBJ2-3,TGTGCCAGCAGTGAACTAGCGGGGGATTACACAGATACGCAGTATTTT,CASSELAGDYTDTQYF
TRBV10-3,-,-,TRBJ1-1,TGTGCCATCAGTGATCAAGACAGTATGAACACTGAAGCTTTCTTT,CAISDQDSMNTEAFF